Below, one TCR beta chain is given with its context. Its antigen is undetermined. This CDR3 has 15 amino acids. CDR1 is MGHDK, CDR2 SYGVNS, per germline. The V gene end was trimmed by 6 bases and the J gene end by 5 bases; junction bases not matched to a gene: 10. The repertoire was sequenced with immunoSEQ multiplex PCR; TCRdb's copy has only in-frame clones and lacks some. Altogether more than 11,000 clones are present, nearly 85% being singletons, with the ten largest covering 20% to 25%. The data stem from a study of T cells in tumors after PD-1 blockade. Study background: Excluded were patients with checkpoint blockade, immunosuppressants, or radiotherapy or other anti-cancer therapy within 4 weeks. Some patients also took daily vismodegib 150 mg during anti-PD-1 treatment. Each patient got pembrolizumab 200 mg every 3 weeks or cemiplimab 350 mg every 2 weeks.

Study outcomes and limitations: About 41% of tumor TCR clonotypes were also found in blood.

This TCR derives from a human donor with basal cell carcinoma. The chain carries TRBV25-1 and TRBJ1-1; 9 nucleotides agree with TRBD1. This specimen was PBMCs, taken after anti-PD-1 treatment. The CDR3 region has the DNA TGTGCCAGCAGGGATGCACAGGGGGCAGGGACTGAAGCTTTCTTT. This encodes CASRDAQGAGTEAFF.